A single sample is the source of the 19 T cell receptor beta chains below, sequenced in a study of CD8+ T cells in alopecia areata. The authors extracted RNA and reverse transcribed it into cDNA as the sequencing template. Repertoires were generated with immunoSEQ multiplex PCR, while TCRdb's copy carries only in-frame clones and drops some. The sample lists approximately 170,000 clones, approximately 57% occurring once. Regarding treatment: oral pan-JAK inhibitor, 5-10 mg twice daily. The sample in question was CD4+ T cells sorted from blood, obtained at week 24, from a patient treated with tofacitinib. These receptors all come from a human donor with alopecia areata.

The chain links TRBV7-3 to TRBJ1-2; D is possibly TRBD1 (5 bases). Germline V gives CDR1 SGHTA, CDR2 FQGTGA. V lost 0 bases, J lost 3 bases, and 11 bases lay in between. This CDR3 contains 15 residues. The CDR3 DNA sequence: TGTGCCAGCAGCTTAACGGGATTGGGGGACTATGGCTACACCTTC. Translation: CASSLTGLGDYGYTF.

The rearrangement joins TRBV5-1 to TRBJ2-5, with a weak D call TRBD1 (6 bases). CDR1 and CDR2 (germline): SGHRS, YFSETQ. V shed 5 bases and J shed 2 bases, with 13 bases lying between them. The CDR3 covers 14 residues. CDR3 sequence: CASSPGTRQETQYF. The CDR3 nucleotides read TGCGCCAGCAGTCCGGGGACAAGACAAGAGACCCAGTACTTC.

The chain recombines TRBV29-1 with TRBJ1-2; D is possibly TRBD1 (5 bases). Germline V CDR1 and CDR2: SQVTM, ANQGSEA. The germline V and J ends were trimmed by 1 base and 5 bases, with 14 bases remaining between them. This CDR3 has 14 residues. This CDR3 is CSVEGDGTPYGYTF. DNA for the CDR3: TGCAGCGTTGAAGGGGACGGCACTCCATATGGCTACACCTTC.

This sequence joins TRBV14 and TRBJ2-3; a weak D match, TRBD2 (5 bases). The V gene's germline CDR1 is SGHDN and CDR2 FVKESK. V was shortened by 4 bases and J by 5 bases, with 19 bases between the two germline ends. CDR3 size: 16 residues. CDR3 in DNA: TGTGCCAGCAGCCCCCTAGGTGGACGGGATCGAGATACGCAGTATTTT. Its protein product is CASSPLGGRDRDTQYF. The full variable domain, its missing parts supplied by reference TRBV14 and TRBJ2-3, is EAGVTQFPSHSVIEKGQTVTLRCDPISGHDNLYWYRRVMGKEIKFLLHFVKESKQDESGMPNNRFLAERTGGTYSTLKVQPAELEDSGVYFCASSPLGGRDRDTQYFGPGTRLTVL.

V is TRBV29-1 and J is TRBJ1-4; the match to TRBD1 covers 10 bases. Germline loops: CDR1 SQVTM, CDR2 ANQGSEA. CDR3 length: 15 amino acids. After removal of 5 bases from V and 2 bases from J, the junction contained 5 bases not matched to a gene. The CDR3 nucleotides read TGCAGCGTTCAGACAGGGGGCTCGACTAATGAAAAACTGTTTTTT. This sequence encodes CSVQTGGSTNEKLFF.

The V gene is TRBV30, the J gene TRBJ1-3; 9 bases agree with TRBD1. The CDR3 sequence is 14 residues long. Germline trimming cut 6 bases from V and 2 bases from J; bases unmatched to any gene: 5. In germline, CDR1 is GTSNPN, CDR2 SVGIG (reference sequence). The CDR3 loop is CACIQGAAGNTIYF. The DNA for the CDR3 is TGTGCCTGTATACAGGGGGCCGCTGGAAACACCATATATTTT.

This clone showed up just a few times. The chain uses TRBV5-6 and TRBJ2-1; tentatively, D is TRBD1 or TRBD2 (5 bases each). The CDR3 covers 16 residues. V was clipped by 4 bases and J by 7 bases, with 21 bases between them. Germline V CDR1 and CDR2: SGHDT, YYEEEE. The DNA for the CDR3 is TGTGCCAGCAGCGTAGCCACTGGGGGAACCTGGAATGAGCAGTTCTTC. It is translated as CASSVATGGTWNEQFF. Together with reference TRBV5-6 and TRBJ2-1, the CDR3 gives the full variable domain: DAGVTQSPTHLIKTRGQQVTLRCSPKSGHDTVSWYQQALGQGPQFIFQYYEEEERQRGNFPDRFSGHQFPNYSSELNVNALLLGDSALYLCASSVATGGTWNEQFFGPGTRLTVL.

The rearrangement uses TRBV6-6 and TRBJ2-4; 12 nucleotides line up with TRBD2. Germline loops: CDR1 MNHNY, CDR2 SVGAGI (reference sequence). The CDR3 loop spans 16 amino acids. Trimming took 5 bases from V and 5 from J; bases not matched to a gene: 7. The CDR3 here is CASSGPTSGGQNIQYF. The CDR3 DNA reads TGTGCCAGCAGTGGACCGACTAGCGGGGGCCAAAACATTCAGTACTTC.

The CDR3 spells CASSRQSGGNTGELFF. The CDR3 bases are TGTGCCAGCTCACGACAAAGCGGGGGGAACACCGGGGAGCTGTTTTTT. The chain employs TRBV18 and TRBJ2-2, with 8 bases matching TRBD2. The germline V gene encodes CDR1 KGHSH and CDR2 LQKENI. The CDR3 is made up of 16 amino acids. V lost 4 bases, J lost 1 base, and 5 bases stayed unmatched.

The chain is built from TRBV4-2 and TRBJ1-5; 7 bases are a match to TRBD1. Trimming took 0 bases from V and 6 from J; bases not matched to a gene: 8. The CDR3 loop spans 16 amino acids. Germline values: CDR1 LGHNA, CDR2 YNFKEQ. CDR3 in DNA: TGTGCCAGCAGCCAAGATTTGCAGGGGGTGGGTCAGCCCCAGCATTTT. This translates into CASSQDLQGVGQPQHF.

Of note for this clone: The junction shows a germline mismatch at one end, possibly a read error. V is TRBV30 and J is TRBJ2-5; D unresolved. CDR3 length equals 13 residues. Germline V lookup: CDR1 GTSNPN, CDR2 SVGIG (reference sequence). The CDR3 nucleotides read TGTGCCTGGAGGGCGGCTCTCAAGGAGAGCCAGTACTTC. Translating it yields CAWRAALKESQYF.

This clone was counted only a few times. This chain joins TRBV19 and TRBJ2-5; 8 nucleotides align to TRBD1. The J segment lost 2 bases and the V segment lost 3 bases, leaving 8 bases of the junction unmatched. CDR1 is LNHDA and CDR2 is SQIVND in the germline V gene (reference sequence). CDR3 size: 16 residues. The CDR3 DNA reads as TGTGCCAGTAGTATCCGGCACAGGGGGAGTCAAGAGACCCAGTACTTC. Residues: CASSIRHRGSQETQYF.

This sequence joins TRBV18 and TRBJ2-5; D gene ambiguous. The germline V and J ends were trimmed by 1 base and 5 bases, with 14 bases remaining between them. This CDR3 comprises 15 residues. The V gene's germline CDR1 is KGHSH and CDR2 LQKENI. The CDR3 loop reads CASSPREAYRETQYF. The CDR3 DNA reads TGTGCCAGCTCACCACGAGAAGCCTACCGGGAGACCCAGTACTTC.

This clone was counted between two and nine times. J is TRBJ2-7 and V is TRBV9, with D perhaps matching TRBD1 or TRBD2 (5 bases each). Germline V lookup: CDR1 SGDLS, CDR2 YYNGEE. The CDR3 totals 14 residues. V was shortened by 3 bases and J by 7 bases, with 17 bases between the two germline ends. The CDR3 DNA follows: TGTGCCAGCAGCGGAGACTATGGGGCCGGGGAGCAGTACTTC. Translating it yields CASSGDYGAGEQYF. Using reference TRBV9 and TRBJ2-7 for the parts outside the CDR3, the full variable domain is DSGVTQTPKHLITATGQRVTLRCSPRSGDLSVYWYQQSLDQGLQFLIQYYNGEERAKGNILERFSAQQFPDLHSELNLSSLELGDSALYFCASSGDYGAGEQYFGPGTRLTVT.

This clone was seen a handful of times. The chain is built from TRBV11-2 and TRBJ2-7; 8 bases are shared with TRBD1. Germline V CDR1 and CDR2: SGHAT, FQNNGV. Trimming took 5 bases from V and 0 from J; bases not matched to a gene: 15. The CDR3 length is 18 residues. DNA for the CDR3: TGTGCCAGCAGCCGTTCCGAGACGACAGGGGCCAGCTCCTACGAGCAGTACTTC. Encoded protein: CASSRSETTGASSYEQYF.

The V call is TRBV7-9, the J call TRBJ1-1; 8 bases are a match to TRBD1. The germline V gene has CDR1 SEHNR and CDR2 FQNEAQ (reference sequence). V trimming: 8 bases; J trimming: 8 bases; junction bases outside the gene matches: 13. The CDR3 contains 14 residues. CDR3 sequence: CASRQGLSVVEAFF. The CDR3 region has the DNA TGTGCCAGCCGACAGGGGCTCTCGGTTGTGGAAGCTTTCTTT.

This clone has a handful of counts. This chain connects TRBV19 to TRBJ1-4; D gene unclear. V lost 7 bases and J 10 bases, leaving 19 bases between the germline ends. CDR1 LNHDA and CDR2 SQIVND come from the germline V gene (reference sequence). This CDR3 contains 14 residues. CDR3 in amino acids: CASNQPLGLGKLFF. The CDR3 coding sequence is TGTGCCAGTAACCAACCTCTCGGATTGGGAAAACTGTTTTTT.

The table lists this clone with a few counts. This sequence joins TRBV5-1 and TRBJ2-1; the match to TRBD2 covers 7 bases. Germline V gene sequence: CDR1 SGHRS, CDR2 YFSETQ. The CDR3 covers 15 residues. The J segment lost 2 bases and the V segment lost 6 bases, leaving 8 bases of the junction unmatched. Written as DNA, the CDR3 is TGCGCCAGCACCCTGGGAGGGGCCGCCTACAATGAGCAGTTCTTC. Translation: CASTLGGAAYNEQFF. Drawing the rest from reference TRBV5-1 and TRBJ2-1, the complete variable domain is KAGVTQTPRYLIKTRGQQVTLSCSPISGHRSVSWYQQTPGQGLQFLFEYFSETQRNKGNFPGRFSGRQFSNSRSEMNVSTLELGDSALYLCASTLGGAAYNEQFFGPGTRLTVL.

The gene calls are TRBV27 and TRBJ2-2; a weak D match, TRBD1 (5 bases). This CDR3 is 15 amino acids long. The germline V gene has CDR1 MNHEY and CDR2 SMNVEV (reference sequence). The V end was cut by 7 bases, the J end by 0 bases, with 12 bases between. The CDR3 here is CASKIQAANTGELFF. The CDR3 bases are TGTGCCAGCAAAATACAGGCCGCGAACACCGGGGAGCTGTTTTTT.